This TCR beta chain was documented in a study of blood T cells in healthy people across ages. Together with a sample-barcoded 5' primer, a J-beta primer mix was included in a second PCR lasting about 7 to 11 cycles. TCRdb used MiXCR to reprocess the 5' RACE reads, holding one entry per CDR3 protein. The sample shows 1,300,000 or so distinct CDR3 sequences, roughly 60% of them seen only once. This clonotype was detected only a few times. The germline gives CDR1 SGHKS, CDR2 YYEKEE (reference sequence). V dropped 2 bases and J dropped 0; count of bases not matched to a gene: 7. There are 16 residues in the CDR3.

The chain links TRBV5-5 to TRBJ2-7; 8 bases map to TRBD2. The source is a man aged 18 to 35 in good health. The sample consisted of blood. The CDR3 bases are TGTGCCAGCAGCTTCCATAGCGGGGTGAGCTCCTACGAGCAGTACTTC. As protein: CASSFHSGVSSYEQYF.